This TCR beta chain was identified during a study of T cell responses to AZD1222 COVID-19 vaccine. Study conclusions and caveats: Of the AZD1222 recipients, only six were seropositive at baseline.

On this clone: Antigen specificity is unknown.

The method was immunoSEQ multiplex PCR; TCRdb's version includes in-frame clones alone and lacks a portion of them. The sample yields roughly 190,000 clones, about 92% seen once. The sequence came from an adult in good health. The source was peripheral blood, collected on day 0 of AZD1222 vaccination.

This CDR3 is CASSPAAGAPGQTQYF. The CDR3 coding sequence is TGTGCCAGCAGCCCAGCGGCGGGGGCTCCAGGGCAGACCCAGTACTTC. The V call is TRBV3-1 (or the pseudogene TRBV3-2), the J call TRBJ2-5; D is possibly TRBD2 (7 bases). The CDR3 spans 16 residues. Germline V gene lookup returns CDR1 LGHDT and CDR2 YNNKEL (reference sequence). V lost 4 bases and J 6 bases, leaving 21 bases between the germline ends.